This entry concerns a single T cell receptor (beta chain). Its antigen is unknown. TCRdb independently ran MiXCR on the RT-PCR reads; one entry per CDR3 protein. The sample includes 750,000 to 850,000 distinct CDR3 sequences, approximately 17% seen only once; the top ten take about a tenth. This specimen comes from a study of response to subunit inactivated influenza vaccine. Regarding the study as a whole: Researchers suggested that each seasonal influenza vaccination recruits few new T cells.

Here the sequenced sample was PBMCs from blood, taken roughly 5 days after vaccination. The TCR comes from a man aged 45-65 years who received an inactivated influenza vaccine.

The CDR3 nucleotides are TGCAGTGCTAGAGATTCCGGGACAGGGTTATTCTATGGCTACACCTTC. It is translated as CSARDSGTGLFYGYTF. The V call is TRBV20-1, the J call TRBJ1-2; TRBD1 aligns across 9 bases. Germline V gene sequence: CDR1 DFQATT, CDR2 SNEGSKA (reference sequence). After removal of 0 bases from V and 4 bases from J, the junction contained 9 bases not matched to a gene. The CDR3 is 16 amino acids.